This is a list of T cell receptor beta chains from one sample in a study of blood T cell repertoires in COVID-19. Clones were sequenced by immunoSEQ multiplex PCR, and TCRdb holds only the in-frame ones, with some missing. The sample has roughly 400,000 clones; 80% to 95% are singletons. The sequencing input was PBMCs or T cells enriched from blood (not recorded which). The receptors shown here come from a man aged 18 to 30 who had recovered from COVID-19. Each CDR3 is given with its conserved first and last residue. A D gene is named only where the DNA matches it firmly. Only part of the rows carry a size: once, few, many, or a class if the clone is expanded.

few,TRBV2,TRBJ1-6,15,TRBD1,CASSERQGNRSPLHF,TGTGCCAGCAGTGAACGACAGGGGAATCGGTCACCCCTCCACTTT
-,TRBV5-1,TRBJ1-1,16,-,CASSSYPFIAYTEAFF,TGCGCCAGCAGCTCATATCCGTTTATAGCATACACTGAAGCTTTCTTT
-,TRBV11-3,TRBJ1-1,15,TRBD1,CASSYRTGTGLKTFF,TGTGCCAGCAGCTACCGGACCGGGACAGGACTGAAGACTTTCTTT
-,TRBV7-9,TRBJ1-2,16,-,CASSLDVLVRGYGYTF,TGTGCCAGCAGCTTAGATGTGCTTGTACGGGGGTATGGCTACACCTTC
-,TRBV2,TRBJ1-2,13,TRBD1,CASSADRVSGYTF,TGTGCCAGCAGCGCGGACAGGGTTAGTGGCTACACCTTC
-,TRBV2,TRBJ1-6,13,-,CASNTADNSPLHF,TGTGCCAGCAATACAGCGGATAATTCACCCCTCCACTTT
once,TRBV27,TRBJ1-3,17,TRBD1,CASSPLIGGLSGNTIYF,TGTGCCAGCAGTCCCCTTATAGGGGGCCTCTCTGGAAACACCATATATTTT
-,TRBV28,TRBJ1-1,14,-,CASRPGTPNTEAFF,TGTGCCAGCAGGCCCGGGACACCGAACACTGAAGCTTTCTTT
-,TRBV6-5,TRBJ2-1,11,-,CASSQLAEQFF,TGTGCCAGCTCTCAGTTGGCTGAGCAGTTCTTC
-,TRBV5-5,TRBJ1-5,14,-,CASSPGDSNQPQHF,TGTGCCAGCAGCCCCGGGGATAGCAATCAGCCCCAGCATTTT
-,TRBV7-9,TRBJ1-1,13,TRBD1,CASSLFGTGGLIF,TGTGCCAGCAGCTTATTCGGGACAGGGGGTCTTATTTTT
-,TRBV11-2,TRBJ1-2,16,TRBD1,CASSTGTGYGDYGYTF,TGTGCCAGCAGCACGGGGACAGGGTATGGGGACTATGGCTACACCTTC
-,TRBV5-1,TRBJ2-3,16,-,CASSPGGPVNPDTQYF,TGCGCCAGCAGCCCTGGAGGACCCGTAAACCCCGATACGCAGTATTTT
-,TRBV5-1,TRBJ2-1,18,-,CASSLPVEAGESYNEQFF,TGCGCCAGCAGCTTGCCCGTTGAAGCGGGCGAGTCCTACAATGAGCAGTTCTTC
-,TRBV24-1,TRBJ2-1,18,TRBD1,CATSGGQGHPSSYNEQFF,TGTGCCACCAGTGGGGGACAGGGACACCCGAGCTCCTACAATGAGCAGTTCTTC
-,TRBV10-1,TRBJ1-6,17,-,CASSESMSGVGNSPLHF,TGCGCCAGCAGTGAGTCGATGTCCGGGGTCGGGAATTCACCCCTCCACTTT
-,TRBV28,TRBJ1-2,14,-,CASSFKDRPRGYTF,TGTGCCAGCAGTTTTAAAGACAGACCCAGAGGCTACACCTTC
-,TRBV5-1,TRBJ2-7,15,TRBD2,CASSSLAGGIGEQYF,TGCGCCAGCAGCTCCCTAGCGGGAGGAATCGGCGAGCAGTACTTC
-,TRBV7-9,TRBJ1-1,15,TRBD1,CASSPGTGRDTEAFF,TGTGCCAGCAGCCCCGGGACAGGGAGGGACACTGAAGCTTTCTTT
-,TRBV28,TRBJ1-3,15,-,CATIREQNSGNTIYF,TGTGCCACCATCCGGGAGCAAAACTCTGGAAACACCATATATTTT
-,TRBV10-3,TRBJ1-1,12,-,CAISDSSAEAFF,TGTGCCATCAGTGACAGTAGCGCTGAAGCTTTCTTT
-,TRBV4-1,TRBJ2-1,18,TRBD2,CASSQPAASGVRYNEQFF,TGCGCCAGCAGCCAACCCGCCGCTAGCGGAGTCAGGTACAATGAGCAGTTCTTC
-,TRBV7-9,TRBJ2-7,16,TRBD2,CASSLVGSSGRYEQYF,TGTGCCAGCAGCTTAGTGGGGTCTAGCGGGAGGTACGAGCAGTACTTC
-,TRBV28,TRBJ1-1,13,-,CASCHSTNTEAFF,TGTGCCAGCTGCCATAGCACGAACACTGAAGCTTTCTTT
-,TRBV6-4,TRBJ2-2,14,TRBD2,CASSAAGVSGELFF,TGTGCCAGCAGTGCCGCGGGAGTCTCCGGGGAGCTGTTTTTT
few,TRBV14,TRBJ2-7,12,-,CASSHSPGEQYF,TGTGCCAGCAGCCACTCCCCCGGGGAGCAGTACTTC
-,TRBV7-2,TRBJ1-3,15,-,CASSLWADAGNTIYF,TGTGCCAGCAGCTTATGGGCCGATGCTGGAAACACCATATATTTT
-,TRBV7-9,TRBJ1-6,14,-,CASSSDRYNSPLHF,TGTGCCAGCAGCTCGGACAGATATAATTCACCCCTCCACTTT
-,TRBV3-1/TRBV3-2,TRBJ2-3,15,-,CASSLVAVGTDTQYF,TGTGCCAGCAGCCTGGTGGCGGTCGGCACAGATACGCAGTATTTT
-,TRBV2,TRBJ1-3,12,-,CASSREGNTIYF,TGTGCCAGCAGCCGGGAGGGAAACACCATATATTTT
-,TRBV4-2,TRBJ1-1,15,TRBD1,CASSPRQGGDTEAFF,TGTGCCAGCAGCCCCCGACAGGGGGGAGACACTGAAGCTTTCTTT
-,TRBV24-1,TRBJ1-5,17,-,CATRAGVAGIRNQPQHF,TGTGCCACGCGGGCAGGCGTCGCCGGGATCCGCAATCAGCCCCAGCATTTT
-,TRBV6-5,TRBJ1-6,11,-,CASRGNSPLHF,TGTGCCAGCAGGGGCAATTCACCCCTCCACTTT
-,TRBV5-4,TRBJ2-5,13,-,CASSPPGSETQYF,TGTGCCAGCAGCCCACCGGGTTCAGAGACCCAGTACTTC
-,TRBV30,TRBJ2-1,12,-,CAWTTLVNEQFF,TGTGCCTGGACCACTTTGGTCAATGAGCAGTTCTTC
-,TRBV12-3/TRBV12-4,TRBJ2-2,13,-,CASSFRDTGELFF,TGTGCCAGCAGTTTCCGGGATACCGGGGAGCTGTTTTTT
-,TRBV28,TRBJ1-2,12,-,CASSLTTGGYTF,TGTGCCAGCAGTTTGACTACTGGCGGCTACACCTTC
-,TRBV6-1,TRBJ1-1,14,-,CASSEAGGVVEAFF,TGTGCCAGCAGTGAAGCAGGAGGGGTTGTTGAAGCTTTCTTT
-,TRBV3-1/TRBV3-2,TRBJ1-5,15,-,CASSQNPIHGEPQHF,TGTGCCAGCAGCCAAAACCCTATTCACGGGGAGCCCCAGCATTTT
-,TRBV19,TRBJ1-6,16,-,CASSMDSQGLNSPLHF,TGTGCCAGTAGTATGGATTCACAGGGTCTTAATTCACCCCTCCACTTT